The 8 T cell receptor beta chains in this list originate from one sample, sequenced in a study of metastatic and nonmetastatic thyroid tumors. Ahead of thyroid surgery, no patient had received treatment of any kind. TCRdb re-clonotyped the PCR reads through MiXCR. The sample holds about 92,000 clones; approximately 15% are singletons and the top ten take 3.6%. The source material was blood. The receptors shown here come from a female donor with papillary thyroid cancer or a benign thyroid nodule (not recorded which). Some clones in this sample may be carry-over from other donors' samples.

The table lists this clone with many counts. The chain employs TRBV5-1 and TRBJ1-3; D gene uncertain. The germline V and J ends were trimmed by 5 bases and 0 bases, with 3 bases remaining between them. The CDR3 sequence is 12 residues long. CDR1 is SGHRS and CDR2 is YFSETQ in the germline V gene. The CDR3 DNA is TGCGCCAGCAGAGGCTCTGGAAACACCATATATTTT. This codes for CASRGSGNTIYF.

On this clone: Since a much larger clone is just one base distant, this may be a read error. CDR3 DNA: TGCGCCAGCAGCCAACTAGAGGATCCATCCTACGAGCAGTACTTC. This sequence encodes CASSQLEDPSYEQYF. The chain couples TRBV4-1 to TRBJ2-7; D is unclear. There are 15 residues in the CDR3. Germline CDR1 reads MGHRA; CDR2 reads YSYEKL. V dropped 2 bases and J dropped 1 base, with 12 bases sitting between them.

As regards this clone: This sequence may be a read error, since a much larger clone differs from it by one base. The genes are TRBV29-1 and TRBJ2-7; TRBD2 might be the D (6 bases). CDR3 length equals 16 residues. CDR1 SQVTM and CDR2 ANQGSEA come from the germline V gene. V shed 3 bases and J shed 2 bases, with 20 bases lying between them. CDR3 in DNA: TGCAGCGTTGATGGCTCGGGCACTAGCAGGGCCTACGAGCAGTACTTC. The encoded protein is CSVDGSGTSRAYEQYF.

This clone was found once. A read error may explain this, as a much larger clone is one base away. The chain couples TRBV5-1 to TRBJ1-2, with no clear D. Germline-derived CDR1 and CDR2 are SGHRS and YFSETQ. The CDR3 loop spans 16 amino acids. V lost 1 base to trimming and J lost 0 bases, with 13 bases between them. The DNA for the CDR3 is TGCGCCAGCAGCTTGTTGGGCAGATCGTCTAACTATGGCTACACCTTC. Protein product: CASSLLGRSSNYGYTF.

With respect to this clone: One end of the junction does not line up with germline, which may come from a read error. The gene calls are TRBV20-1 and TRBJ2-3, with TRBD2 as a possible D gene (6 bases). CDR1 DFQATT and CDR2 SNEGSKA come from the germline V gene (reference sequence). CDR3 length equals 17 residues. The CDR3, as DNA: TGCAGTGCTAGCCAAAGAAGAAGCGGGTGGAGCACATATACGCAGTATTTT. This translates into CSASQRRSGWSTYTQYF.

This clone was observed many times. The V gene is TRBV5-4, the J gene TRBJ1-1; D is perhaps TRBD1 (5 bases). Germline lookup yields CDR1 SGHNT and CDR2 YYREEE (reference sequence). The CDR3 length is 17 residues. Trimming removed 2 bases from V and 0 bases from J, with 17 bases in between. The CDR3 loop reads CASSFDTLGHLNTEAFF. The CDR3 DNA is TGTGCCAGCAGCTTTGATACATTAGGACATTTGAACACTGAAGCTTTCTTT. Full variable domain (outside the CDR3, taken from reference TRBV5-4 and TRBJ1-1): ETGVTQSPTHLIKTRGQQVTLRCSSQSGHNTVSWYQQALGQGPQFIFQYYREEENGRGNFPPRFSGLQFPNYSSELNVNALELDDSALYLCASSFDTLGHLNTEAFFGQGTRLTVV.

There are many counts of this clone. V usage is TRBV6-1 and J usage is TRBJ1-6; no reliable D call. Germline-derived CDR1 and CDR2 are MNHNS and SASEGT. V shed 6 bases and J shed 7 bases, with 13 bases lying between them. The CDR3 is 14 residues long. The CDR3 here is CASSGSSANSPLHF. Written as DNA, the CDR3 is TGTGCCAGCAGCGGGTCGTCGGCAAATTCACCCCTCCACTTT.

This clone was counted ten times or more. This chain uses TRBV7-2 with TRBJ1-5; D not certain. Germline CDR1 SGHTA, CDR2 FQGNSA. This CDR3 has 12 residues. With 3 bases removed from V and 7 bases from J, the gap between germline ends came to 7 bases. The CDR3: CASSLKPQPQHF. As DNA, the CDR3 is TGTGCCAGCAGCTTGAAACCACAGCCCCAGCATTTT.